The sequence of this T cell receptor beta chain was determined in a study of molecular identifiers for immune sequencing clone quantification. Ten or more counts support this clonotype. Its antigen is unknown. General study findings and limits: Spiked Jurkat TCR RNA equivalent to one cell was reportedly detectable in around 980,000 naive cells.

Sorting defined naive CD8 T cells as CD8+CD4-CCR7+CD45RA+. Trimming took 1 base from V and 4 from J; bases not matched to a gene: 5. The CDR3 extends over 16 amino acids. CDR1 is SGHVS, CDR2 FNYEAQ, per germline. Generation of bulk TCR libraries relied on previously described methods and listed TCR primers. TCRdb passed the PCR reads through MiXCR, listing each CDR3 protein once. The sample includes under 600,000 distinct CDR3 sequences, around 23% of them seen just once. The sample taken for sequencing was naive CD8+ T cells from blood, with Jurkat cell RNA spiked in. Indicated subset: FACS-sorted CD8+CD4-CCR7+CD45RA+ naive T cells. The sequence was collected from a human donor in good health. Some libraries in this study had Jurkat cell RNA spiked in. This chain uses TRBV7-6 with TRBJ2-3, with TRBD2 identical over 10 bases. CDR3 coding DNA: TGTGCCAGCAGCTTAGGTCTCGGGACTAGCGCAGATACGCAGTATTTT. Its protein is CASSLGLGTSADTQYF.